The following is a T cell receptor beta chain sequence with its context. What it binds is unknown. This record comes from a study of glioma-infiltrating T cells after dendritic cell vaccination. The CDR3 has 12 residues. Per germline, CDR1 SQVTM and CDR2 ANQGSEA. J lost 8 bases, V lost 7 bases, and 10 bases had no gene match. Time point denoted: after dendritic cell vaccination, including at tumor progression/relapse. Study-wide findings and caveats: Longer survival after dendritic cell vaccination followed higher pretreatment TIL content.

Input was approximately 2 ug genomic DNA, or all available if less. Clones were sequenced by immunoSEQ multiplex PCR, and TCRdb holds only the in-frame ones, with some missing. The table has 100,000 to 120,000 clones, roughly 90% seen once; the top ten hold approximately 2.7%. The source of this sequence is a human donor with glioblastoma. Sequenced material: blood, taken after dendritic cell vaccination. The chain combines TRBV29-1 with TRBJ1-2; TRBD1 agrees at 7 bases. The CDR3: CSAADRVGGYTF. The CDR3 region has the DNA TGCAGCGCCGCAGACAGGGTGGGGGGCTACACCTTC.